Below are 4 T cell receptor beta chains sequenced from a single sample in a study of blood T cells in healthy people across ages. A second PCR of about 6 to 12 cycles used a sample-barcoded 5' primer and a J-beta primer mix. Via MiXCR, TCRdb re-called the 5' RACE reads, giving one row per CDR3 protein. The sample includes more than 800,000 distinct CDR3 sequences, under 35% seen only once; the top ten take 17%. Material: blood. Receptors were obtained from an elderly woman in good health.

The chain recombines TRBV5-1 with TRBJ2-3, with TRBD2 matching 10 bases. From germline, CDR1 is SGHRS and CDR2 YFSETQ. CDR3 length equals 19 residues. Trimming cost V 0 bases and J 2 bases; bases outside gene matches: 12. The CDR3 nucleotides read TGCGCCAGCAGCTTGGCCGTGTCTAGCGGGAGTGGCGTCACAGATACGCAGTATTTT. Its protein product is CASSLAVSSGSGVTDTQYF.

CDR3 DNA: TGTGCCAGCAGTGAAGCGCTCGCTGGGGGGGTCTACAATGAGCAGTTCTTC. Encoded protein: CASSEALAGGVYNEQFF. This sequence joins TRBV6-1 and TRBJ2-1; TRBD2 matches 7 bases. Germline values: CDR1 MNHNS, CDR2 SASEGT. The CDR3 totals 17 residues. V was clipped by 0 bases and J by 3 bases; unmatched bases: 8.

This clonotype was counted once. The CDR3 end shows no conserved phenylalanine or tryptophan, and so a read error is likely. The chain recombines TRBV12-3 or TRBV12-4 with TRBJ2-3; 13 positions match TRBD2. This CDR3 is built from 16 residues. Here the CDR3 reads CASRPGLAGITDAQYS. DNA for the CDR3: TGTGCCAGCAGACCGGGACTAGCGGGGATAACAGATGCGCAGTATTCC.

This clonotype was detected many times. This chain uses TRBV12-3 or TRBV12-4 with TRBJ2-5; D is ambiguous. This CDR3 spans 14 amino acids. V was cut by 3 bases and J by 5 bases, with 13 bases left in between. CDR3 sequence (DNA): TGTGCCAGCAGTTTTTTCCGGTCCGGGGAGACCCAGTACTTC. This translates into CASSFFRSGETQYF.